The T cell receptor beta chain under discussion was sequenced for a study of blood T cell repertoires in COVID-19. Background on the study: There were acute and convalescent COVID-19 samples, and they came from the United States, Italy and Spain. T cells, B-cell-depleted T cells, or PBMCs supplied cDNA or gDNA.

This CDR3 is built from 15 residues. The germline V gene encodes CDR1 MNHEY and CDR2 SVGAGI. Trimming left V 0 bases short and J 1 base short, with 9 bases between. Source study methods: Quantification of nucleated cells was approximated via reference gene primer amplification. Clones were sequenced by immunoSEQ multiplex PCR, and TCRdb holds only the in-frame ones, with some missing. V and J calls and clone size come straight from that table; D and trimming were deduced from the DNA. The sample lists approximately 20,000 clones; about nine tenths were seen once. The genes are TRBV6-5 and TRBJ2-5, with unresolved D. Material for sequencing was peripheral blood. The clonotype was recovered from a human donor with active COVID-19. The donor label of this sample is uncertain. The CDR3 sequence is CASSYSRGLQETQYF. The CDR3 nucleotides are TGTGCCAGCAGTTACTCGCGAGGCCTCCAAGAGACCCAGTACTTC.